This is a list of T cell receptor beta chains from one sample in a study of regulatory T cells in long-lasting Graves disease. TCRdb analysed the multiplex PCR reads with MiXCR anew, one entry per CDR3 protein. There are approximately 470,000 distinct CDR3 sequences in the sample; 15% to 20% occur only once, and 9.5% to 15% lies in the top ten. These data were also filed under a second study, of T cells in Graves' hyperthyroidism and ophthalmopathy.

This specimen consisted of peripheral blood mononuclear cells (PBMCs), obtained at new diagnosis, from a patient treated with antithyroid drugs. All receptors come from a man aged 40-50 years with Graves disease. Each CDR3 is given without its conserved first and last residue. Each record gives: V gene, clone size, CDR3 protein. The size of a clone is reported for some rows only, either as once, few or many, or as a class for expanded clones.

v_gene: TRBV19
abundance: -
CDR3aa: ASSISVGYGYT

v_gene: TRBV24-1
abundance: few
CDR3aa: ATRGDRYTGELF

v_gene: TRBV5-1
abundance: many
CDR3aa: ASSLVGQGAFGTEAF

v_gene: TRBV13
abundance: many
CDR3aa: ASSLKRGNIQY

v_gene: TRBV7-9
abundance: -
CDR3aa: ASSLGFRGDSYEQY

v_gene: TRBV20-1
abundance: few
CDR3aa: SAPRTGGSEQY

v_gene: TRBV7-9
abundance: few
CDR3aa: ASSLRTWDIQY

v_gene: TRBV3-1
abundance: many
CDR3aa: ASSQAKANQPQH

v_gene: TRBV11-2
abundance: many
CDR3aa: ASTPVSGSSYEQY

v_gene: TRBV5-1
abundance: many
CDR3aa: ASSLLTQGDRGELF

v_gene: TRBV20-1
abundance: -
CDR3aa: SAEQGASSNQPRH

v_gene: TRBV6-1
abundance: -
CDR3aa: ASSHGTSGRAYYNEQF

v_gene: TRBV7-9
abundance: many
CDR3aa: ASSRFGGSGKTGELF

v_gene: TRBV7-2
abundance: few
CDR3aa: ASSCMTRTNTNEKLF

v_gene: TRBV4-1
abundance: -
CDR3aa: ASSQTGTGGNQPQH

v_gene: TRBV20-1
abundance: many
CDR3aa: SARSAEGGNEQF

v_gene: TRBV20-1
abundance: many
CDR3aa: SAASGRLYEQY

v_gene: TRBV27
abundance: many
CDR3aa: ASSLEGWTEAF

v_gene: TRBV7-9
abundance: many
CDR3aa: ASSTQIGTEAF

v_gene: TRBV11-2
abundance: large
CDR3aa: ASSLQGRADTQY

v_gene: TRBV7-9
abundance: many
CDR3aa: ASRFGGENGNEQF

v_gene: TRBV20-1
abundance: many
CDR3aa: SASWGLAGGPNNEQF

v_gene: TRBV2
abundance: many
CDR3aa: ASSEYRVGTEAF

v_gene: TRBV18
abundance: many
CDR3aa: ASSPPRAPNYGYT

v_gene: TRBV20-1
abundance: few
CDR3aa: SAKDDRTSGRGEQF

v_gene: TRBV2
abundance: many
CDR3aa: ASSIRLAGLNTGELF

v_gene: TRBV20-1
abundance: -
CDR3aa: SARDPGGRDNEQF

v_gene: TRBV5-1
abundance: many
CDR3aa: ASSSGLDRFQNNEQF

v_gene: TRBV5-1
abundance: many
CDR3aa: ASSLDWEQF

v_gene: TRBV20-1
abundance: -
CDR3aa: SADGGGNTEAF

v_gene: TRBV6-5
abundance: few
CDR3aa: ASSYTITGAAF

v_gene: TRBV29-1
abundance: -
CDR3aa: SAGVPGTEAF

v_gene: TRBV20-1
abundance: few
CDR3aa: SANGGVGNYNEQF

v_gene: TRBV20-1
abundance: -
CDR3aa: RVELAGGYNEKF

v_gene: TRBV6-5
abundance: few
CDR3aa: ASSYSTVLETQY

v_gene: TRBV19
abundance: -
CDR3aa: ASSYSPGQGYYGYT

v_gene: TRBV7-9
abundance: few
CDR3aa: ATRSSYNEQF

v_gene: TRBV20-1
abundance: many
CDR3aa: SALAVTYEQY

v_gene: TRBV20-1
abundance: many
CDR3aa: SARSSSGRASYEQY